This T cell receptor beta chain was sequenced during a study of blood T cell repertoires in COVID-19. Using immunoSEQ multiplex PCR, the repertoire was profiled, and TCRdb retains in-frame clones only, with some absent. There are some 330,000 clones in the sample; roughly 90% occur only once, and 1.5% to 2% lies in the top ten. Patients at the Seattle site were enrolled during active infection and followed longitudinally. The CDR3 is made up of 18 amino acids. Per germline, CDR1 LGHNT and CDR2 FRNRAP. The V segment lost 0 bases and the J segment 4 bases; nucleotides outside the gene matches: 14. Sequencing was carried out using peripheral blood. The sequence was collected from a woman aged 25 to 39 with COVID-19, enrolled during active disease. The chain recombines TRBV12-5 with TRBJ2-5; TRBD1 matches 7 bases. CDR3 sequence reads: CASGLVDFAQGPGETQYF. In DNA form, the CDR3 reads TGTGCTAGTGGTTTGGTAGATTTTGCACAGGGGCCTGGAGAGACCCAGTACTTC.